The T cell receptor (beta chain) under discussion was sequenced for a study of Ad26.COV2.S vaccination and SARS-CoV-2 variants. Overall study: Enrolled in COV1001, the donor was in the Ad26.COV2.S trial arm, which received the vaccine. Intramuscular Ad26.COV2.S doses were given once or twice, 56 days apart. Study-level results: It was found that vaccine and placebo recipients had similar non-spike TCR breadth.

Treatment noted: approximately 18 received Ad26.COV2.S at low or high dose, single or two shots; several received placebo; per-sample allocation not given. The samples date from day 63 after the first vaccine or placebo injection. This adult donor, from Boston, was 18-55 years old. This clone showed up just a few times. Its antigen is still unknown. Germline-derived CDR1 and CDR2 are KGHSH and LQKENI. Trimming removed 2 bases from V and 0 bases from J, with 17 bases in between. The CDR3 extends over 17 amino acids. Libraries were prepared by immunoSEQ multiplex PCR; TCRdb keeps only in-frame clonotypes and omits some of them. Among about 350,000 clones listed, roughly 89% were seen once.

The sequencing here drew on peripheral blood, taken in a trial of Ad26.COV2.S vaccine versus placebo. The receptor was derived from a person aged 18 to 65 who received the Ad26.COV2.S COVID-19 vaccine or a placebo. The V gene is TRBV18, the J gene TRBJ2-7, with D maybe TRBD1 (6 bases). CDR3 bases: TGTGCCAGCTCACCAAGTGAGGGGGTAACTAGCTCCTACGAGCAGTACTTC. It specifies CASSPSEGVTSSYEQYF.